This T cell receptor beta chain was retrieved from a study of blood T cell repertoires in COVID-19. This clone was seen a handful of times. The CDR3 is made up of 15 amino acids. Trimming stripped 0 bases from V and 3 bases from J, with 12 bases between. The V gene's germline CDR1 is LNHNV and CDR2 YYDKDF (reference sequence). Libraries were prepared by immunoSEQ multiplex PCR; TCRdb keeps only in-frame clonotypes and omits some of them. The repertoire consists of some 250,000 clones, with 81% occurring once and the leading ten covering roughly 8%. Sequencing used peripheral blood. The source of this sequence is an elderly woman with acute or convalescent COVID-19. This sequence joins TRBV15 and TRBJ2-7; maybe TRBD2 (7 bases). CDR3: CATSRDPGGLYEQYF. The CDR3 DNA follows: TGTGCCACCAGCAGAGACCCCGGGGGGCTCTACGAGCAGTACTTC.